Listed below are T cell receptor beta chains from one sample, sequenced in a study of identical twins. TCRdb called the 5' RACE reads again in MiXCR, with one record for every CDR3 protein. Altogether about 1.7 million distinct CDR3 sequences are present, roughly a third being singletons, with the ten largest covering about 0.27%. Material: cord blood. These TCRs come from a newborn girl in good health. The CDR3 runs from the conserved cysteine through the conserved F or W. D genes are given only for firm matches.

TRBJ2-5 | - | TRBV24-1 | CATSDLGGGETQYF
TRBJ2-5 | - | TRBV10-3 | CATWKGQETQYF
TRBJ1-2 | TRBD1 | TRBV20-1 | CSAGPGTGGGFYGYTF
TRBJ2-7 | - | TRBV20-1 | CSAPSGYSYNEQYF
TRBJ2-1 | - | TRBV2 | CASRDSPLHNEQFF
TRBJ1-1 | - | TRBV5-1 | CASSLFPGFGGNTEAFF
TRBJ2-5 | TRBD2 | TRBV6-5 | CASSYPGLAGGPISLGTQYF
TRBJ1-6 | - | TRBV2 | CASSRDRSGSPLHF
TRBJ2-1 | - | TRBV11-2 | CASSFYRSSYNEQFF
- | - | TRBV7-2 | CASSFSAYNEQYF
TRBJ2-1 | - | TRBV9 | CASSVEPGDNEQFF
TRBJ2-4 | - | TRBV7-9 | CASSPPGDKNIQYF
TRBJ2-5 | - | TRBV10-3 | CAISESWIRDQEAQYF
TRBJ2-7 | TRBD2 | TRBV30 | CAWASRLAGGSYYEQYF
TRBJ2-7 | TRBD2 | TRBV20-1 | CSARLAGDYEQYF
TRBJ2-1 | - | TRBV12-3/TRBV12-4 | CASSPGIYYNEQFF
TRBJ2-7 | TRBD2 | TRBV20-1 | CSAIAGSEQYF
TRBJ1-2 | - | TRBV9 | CASSVAADYGYTF
TRBJ2-3 | - | TRBV20-1 | CSARDLSDTHTDTQYF
TRBJ2-3 | - | TRBV5-1 | CASSLRERGVTDTQYF
TRBJ2-3 | - | TRBV11-2 | CASSLVNRGTDTQYF
TRBJ2-7 | TRBD2 | TRBV28 | CASSLTTSGRAYEQYF
TRBJ1-1 | TRBD1 | TRBV20-1 | CSARTGQSTEAFF
TRBJ1-2 | - | TRBV20-1 | CSAYSGTANYGYTF
TRBJ2-7 | TRBD1 | TRBV3-1 | CASSQDLVTGLYEQYF
TRBJ2-7 | TRBD1 | TRBV29-1 | CSVEDRGSSYEQYF
TRBJ2-1 | TRBD1 | TRBV5-1 | CASSADRGLRFF
TRBJ2-3 | - | TRBV5-6 | CASSLAGAAVALYF
TRBJ1-1 | TRBD1 | TRBV5-1 | CASSSGTGDTEAFF
TRBJ1-1 | - | TRBV6-1 | CASSEVIRHRNTEAFF